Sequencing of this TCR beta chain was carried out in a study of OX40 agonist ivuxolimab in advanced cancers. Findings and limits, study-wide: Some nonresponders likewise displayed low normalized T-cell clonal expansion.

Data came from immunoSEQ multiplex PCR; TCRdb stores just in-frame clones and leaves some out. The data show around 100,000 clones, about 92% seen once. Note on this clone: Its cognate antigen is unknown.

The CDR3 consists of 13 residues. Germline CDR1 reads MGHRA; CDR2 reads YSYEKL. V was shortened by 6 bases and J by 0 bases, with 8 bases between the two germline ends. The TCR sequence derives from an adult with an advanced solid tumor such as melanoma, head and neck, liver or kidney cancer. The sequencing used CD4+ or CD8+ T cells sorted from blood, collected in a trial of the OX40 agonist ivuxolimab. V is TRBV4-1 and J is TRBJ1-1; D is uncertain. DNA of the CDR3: TGCGCCAGCAGTATTTACGTGAACACTGAAGCTTTCTTT. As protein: CASSIYVNTEAFF.